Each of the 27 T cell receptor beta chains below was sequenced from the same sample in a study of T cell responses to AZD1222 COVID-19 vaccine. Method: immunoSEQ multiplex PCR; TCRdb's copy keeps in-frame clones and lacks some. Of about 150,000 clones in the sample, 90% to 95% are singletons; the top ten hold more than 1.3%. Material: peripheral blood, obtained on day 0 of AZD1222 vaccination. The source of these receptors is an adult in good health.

The chain's CDR3 is CASTLGLGADTDTQYF. The CDR3 DNA reads TGTGCCAGCACACTCGGCCTGGGGGCTGATACAGATACGCAGTATTTT. The chain is built from TRBV3-1 (or the pseudogene TRBV3-2) and TRBJ2-3; a possible D gene is TRBD1 (6 bases). The CDR3 is 16 amino acids. The V gene lost 7 bases and the J gene lost 3 bases, with 20 bases spanning the gap. Germline loops: CDR1 LGHDT, CDR2 YNNKEL (reference sequence).

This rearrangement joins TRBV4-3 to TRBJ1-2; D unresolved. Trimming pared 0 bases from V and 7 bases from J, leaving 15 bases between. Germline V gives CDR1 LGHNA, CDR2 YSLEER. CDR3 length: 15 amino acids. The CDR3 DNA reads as TGCGCCAGCAGCCAAGATCTGGGGAGGGAAGCTGGCTACACCTTC. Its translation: CASSQDLGREAGYTF.

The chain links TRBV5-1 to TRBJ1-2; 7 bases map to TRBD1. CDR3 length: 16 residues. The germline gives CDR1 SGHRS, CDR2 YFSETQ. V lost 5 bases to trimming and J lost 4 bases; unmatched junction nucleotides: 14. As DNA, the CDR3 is TGCGCCAGCAGTCTTGAACCCGGGACAGCTCTCTATGGCTACACCTTC. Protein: CASSLEPGTALYGYTF.

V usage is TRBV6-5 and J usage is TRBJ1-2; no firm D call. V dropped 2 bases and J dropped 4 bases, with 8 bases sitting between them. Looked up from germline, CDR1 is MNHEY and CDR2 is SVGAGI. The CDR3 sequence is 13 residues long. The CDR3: CASSYAAGYGYTF. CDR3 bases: TGTGCCAGCAGTTACGCCGCTGGCTATGGCTACACCTTC.

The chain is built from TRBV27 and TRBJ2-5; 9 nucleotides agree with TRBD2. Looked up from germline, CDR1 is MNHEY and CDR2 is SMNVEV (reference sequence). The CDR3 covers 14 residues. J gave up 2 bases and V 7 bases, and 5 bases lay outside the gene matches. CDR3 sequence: CASTSAGGQETQYF. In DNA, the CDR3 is TGTGCCAGCACCTCGGCGGGAGGGCAAGAGACCCAGTACTTC.

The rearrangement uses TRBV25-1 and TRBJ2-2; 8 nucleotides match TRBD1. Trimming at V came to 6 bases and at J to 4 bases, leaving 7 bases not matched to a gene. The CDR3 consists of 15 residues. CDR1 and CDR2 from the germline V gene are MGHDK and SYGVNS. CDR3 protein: CASRAGGVGTGELFF. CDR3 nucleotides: TGTGCCAGCAGGGCAGGGGGCGTCGGCACCGGGGAGCTGTTTTTT.

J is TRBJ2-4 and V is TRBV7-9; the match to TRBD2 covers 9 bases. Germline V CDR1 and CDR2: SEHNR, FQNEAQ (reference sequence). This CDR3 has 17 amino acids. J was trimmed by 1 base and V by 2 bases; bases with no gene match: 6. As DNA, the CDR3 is TGTGCCAGCAGCTTACTTGCGGGGGGGCTGGCCAAAAACATTCAGTACTTC. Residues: CASSLLAGGLAKNIQYF.

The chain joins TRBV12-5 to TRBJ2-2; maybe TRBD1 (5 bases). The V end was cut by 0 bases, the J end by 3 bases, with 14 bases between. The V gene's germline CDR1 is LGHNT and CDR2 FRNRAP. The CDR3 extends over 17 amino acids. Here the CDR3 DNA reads TGTGCTAGTGGTTTGGTCTTCAAAACAGGAGACACCGGGGAGCTGTTTTTT. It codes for CASGLVFKTGDTGELFF.

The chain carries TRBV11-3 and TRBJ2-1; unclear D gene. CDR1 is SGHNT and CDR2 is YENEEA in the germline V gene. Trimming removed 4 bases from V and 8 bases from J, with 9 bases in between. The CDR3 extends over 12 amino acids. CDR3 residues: CASSSVGDEQFF. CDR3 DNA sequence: TGTGCCAGCAGCTCCGTGGGCGATGAGCAGTTCTTC. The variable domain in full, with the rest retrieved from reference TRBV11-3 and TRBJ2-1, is EAGVVQSPRYKIIEKKQPVAFWCNPISGHNTLYWYLQNLGQGPELLIRYENEEAVDDSQLPKDRFSAERLKGVDSTLKIQPAELGDSAVYLCASSSVGDEQFFGPGTRLTVL.

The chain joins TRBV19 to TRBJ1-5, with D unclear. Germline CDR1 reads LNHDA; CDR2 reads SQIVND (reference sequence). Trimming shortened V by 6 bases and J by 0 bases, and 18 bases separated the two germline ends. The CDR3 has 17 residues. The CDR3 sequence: CASRVQLDGHSNQPQHF. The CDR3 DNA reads TGTGCCAGTAGGGTACAGCTGGACGGCCATAGCAATCAGCCCCAGCATTTT.

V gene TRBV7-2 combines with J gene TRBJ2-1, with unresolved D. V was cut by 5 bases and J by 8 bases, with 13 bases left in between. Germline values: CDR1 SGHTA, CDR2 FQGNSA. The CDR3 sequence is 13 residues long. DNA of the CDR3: TGTGCCAGCAGCCCGGCCTATTGGCATGAGCAGTTCTTC. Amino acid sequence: CASSPAYWHEQFF.

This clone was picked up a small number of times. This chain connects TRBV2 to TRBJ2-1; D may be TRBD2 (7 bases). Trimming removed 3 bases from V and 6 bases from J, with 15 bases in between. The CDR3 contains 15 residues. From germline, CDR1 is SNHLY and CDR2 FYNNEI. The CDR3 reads CASSEEGGLLNEQFF. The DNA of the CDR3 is TGTGCCAGCAGTGAGGAGGGGGGGCTGCTCAATGAGCAGTTCTTC.

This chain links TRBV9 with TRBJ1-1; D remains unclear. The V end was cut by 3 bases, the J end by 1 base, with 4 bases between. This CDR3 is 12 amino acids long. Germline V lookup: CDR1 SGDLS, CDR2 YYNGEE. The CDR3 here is CASSAGNTEAFF. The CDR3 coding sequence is TGTGCCAGCAGCGCAGGGAACACTGAAGCTTTCTTT.

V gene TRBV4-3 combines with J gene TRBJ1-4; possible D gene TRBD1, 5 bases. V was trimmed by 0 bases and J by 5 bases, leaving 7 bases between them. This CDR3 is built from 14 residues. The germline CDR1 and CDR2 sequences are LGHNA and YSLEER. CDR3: CASSQEQANEKLFF. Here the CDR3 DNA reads TGCGCCAGCAGCCAAGAACAGGCAAATGAAAAACTGTTTTTT.

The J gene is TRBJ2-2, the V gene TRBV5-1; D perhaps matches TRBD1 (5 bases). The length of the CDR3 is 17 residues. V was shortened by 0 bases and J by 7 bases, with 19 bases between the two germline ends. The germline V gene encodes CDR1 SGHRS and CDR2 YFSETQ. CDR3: CASSLDAPGPQGGELFF. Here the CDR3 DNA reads TGCGCCAGCAGCTTGGATGCCCCCGGGCCCCAGGGCGGGGAGCTGTTTTTT. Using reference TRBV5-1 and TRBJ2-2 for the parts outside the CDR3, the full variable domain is KAGVTQTPRYLIKTRGQQVTLSCSPISGHRSVSWYQQTPGQGLQFLFEYFSETQRNKGNFPGRFSGRQFSNSRSEMNVSTLELGDSALYLCASSLDAPGPQGGELFFGEGSRLTVL.

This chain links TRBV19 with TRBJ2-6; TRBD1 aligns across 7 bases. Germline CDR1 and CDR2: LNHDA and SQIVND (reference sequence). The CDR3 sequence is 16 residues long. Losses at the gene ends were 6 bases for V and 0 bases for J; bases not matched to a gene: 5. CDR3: CASRMNRGSGANVLTF. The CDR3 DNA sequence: TGTGCCAGTAGGATGAACAGGGGCTCTGGGGCCAACGTCCTGACTTTC.

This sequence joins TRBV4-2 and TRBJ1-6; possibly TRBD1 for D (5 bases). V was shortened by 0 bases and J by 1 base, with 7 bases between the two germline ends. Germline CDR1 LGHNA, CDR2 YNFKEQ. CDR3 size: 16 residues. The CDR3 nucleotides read TGTGCCAGCAGCCAAGAGCAGGGATCCTATAATTCACCCCTCCACTTT. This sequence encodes CASSQEQGSYNSPLHF.

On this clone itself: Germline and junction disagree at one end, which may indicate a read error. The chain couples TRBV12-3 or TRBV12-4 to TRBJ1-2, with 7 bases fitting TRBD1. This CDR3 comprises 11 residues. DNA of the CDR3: TGTGCCAGCAGTTTGGGGGACAGTTTCCTCTTC. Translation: CASSLGDSFLF.

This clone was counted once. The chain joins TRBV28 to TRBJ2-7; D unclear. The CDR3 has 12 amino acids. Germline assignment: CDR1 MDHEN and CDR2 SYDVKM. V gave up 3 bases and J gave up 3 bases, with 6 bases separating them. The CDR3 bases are TGTGCCAGCAGTTTTTCCTACTACGAGCAGTACTTC. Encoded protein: CASSFSYYEQYF.

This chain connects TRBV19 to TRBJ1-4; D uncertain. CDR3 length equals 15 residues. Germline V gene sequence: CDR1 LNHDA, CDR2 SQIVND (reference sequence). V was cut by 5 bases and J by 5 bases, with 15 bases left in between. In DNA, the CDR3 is TGTGCCAGTAGTCCACGGGGAGAGGGAAATGAAAAACTGTTTTTT. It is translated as CASSPRGEGNEKLFF.

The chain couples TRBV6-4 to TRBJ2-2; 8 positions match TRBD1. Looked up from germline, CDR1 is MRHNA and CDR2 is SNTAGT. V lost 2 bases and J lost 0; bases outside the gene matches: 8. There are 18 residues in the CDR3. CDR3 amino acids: CASSDPLGQGSNTGELFF. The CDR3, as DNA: TGTGCCAGCAGTGACCCGCTAGGACAGGGATCGAACACCGGGGAGCTGTTTTTT.

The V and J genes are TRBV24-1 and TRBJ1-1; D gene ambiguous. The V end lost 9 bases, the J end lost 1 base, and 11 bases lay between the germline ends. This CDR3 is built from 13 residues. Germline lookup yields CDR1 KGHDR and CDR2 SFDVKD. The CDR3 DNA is TGTGCCACCTCGGGTATGGGGAACACTGAAGCTTTCTTT. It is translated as CATSGMGNTEAFF.

The CDR3 sequence: CASSDSIASGANYNEQFF. The DNA for the CDR3 is TGTGCCAGCAGTGACTCGATTGCTAGCGGGGCCAACTACAATGAGCAGTTCTTC. This chain links TRBV6-4 with TRBJ2-1, with 9 bases identical to TRBD2. J lost 3 bases, V lost 0 bases, and 9 bases had no gene match. The CDR3 covers 18 residues. From germline, CDR1 is MRHNA and CDR2 SNTAGT.

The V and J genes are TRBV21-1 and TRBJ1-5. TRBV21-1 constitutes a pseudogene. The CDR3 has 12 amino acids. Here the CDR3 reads CASSKGWQPQHF. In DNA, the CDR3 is TGTGCCAGCAGCAAAGGGTGGCAGCCCCAGCATTTT.

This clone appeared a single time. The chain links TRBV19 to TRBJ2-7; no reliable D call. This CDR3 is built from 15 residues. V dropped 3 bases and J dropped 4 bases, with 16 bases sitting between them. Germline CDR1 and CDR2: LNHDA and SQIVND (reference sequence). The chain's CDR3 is CASSISALTHYEQYF. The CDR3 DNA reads TGTGCCAGTAGTATTTCGGCACTGACACATTACGAGCAGTACTTC. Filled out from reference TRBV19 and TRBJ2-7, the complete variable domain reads DGGITQSPKYLFRKEGQNVTLSCEQNLNHDAMYWYRQDPGQGLRLIYYSQIVNDFQKGDIAEGYSVSREKKESFPLTVTSAQKNPTAFYLCASSISALTHYEQYFGPGTRLTVT.

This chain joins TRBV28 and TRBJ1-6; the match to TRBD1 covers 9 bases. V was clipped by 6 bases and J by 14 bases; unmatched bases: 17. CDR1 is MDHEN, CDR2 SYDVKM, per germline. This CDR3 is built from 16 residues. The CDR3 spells CASRIGTGPRVVALHF. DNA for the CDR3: TGTGCCAGCAGAATAGGGACAGGGCCAAGGGTAGTAGCCCTCCACTTT.

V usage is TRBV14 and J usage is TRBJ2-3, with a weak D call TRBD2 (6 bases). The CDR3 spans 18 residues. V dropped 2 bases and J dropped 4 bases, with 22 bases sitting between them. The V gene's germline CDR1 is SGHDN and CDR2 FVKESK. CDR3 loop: CASSQTISLGGYADTQYF. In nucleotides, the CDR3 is TGTGCCAGCAGCCAAACTATTTCCCTTGGGGGGTACGCAGATACGCAGTATTTT.